This is a list of T cell receptor beta chains from one sample in a study of metastatic and nonmetastatic thyroid tumors. TCRdb re-called clones from the PCR reads using MiXCR. The sample carries roughly 6,500 clones, around 31% recorded once. The sample consisted of adjacent normal tissue. The source of these receptors is a male donor with papillary thyroid cancer or a benign thyroid nodule (not recorded which). Some clones in this sample may be carry-over from other donors' samples. CDR3s include the opening cysteine and the closing phenylalanine or tryptophan. The order of the fields is V gene, clone size, J gene, D gene, CDR3 DNA, CDR3 protein. A D gene is named only where the DNA matches it firmly. Rows give clone size only sometimes, using once, few, many, or a class for an expanded clone.

V gene: TRBV6-1
clone size: few
J gene: TRBJ2-2
D gene: -
CDR3 DNA: TGTGCCAGCAGTGAAAATTTCGGGTCCACCGGGGAGCTGTTTTTT
CDR3 protein: CASSENFGSTGELFF

V gene: TRBV20-1
clone size: -
J gene: TRBJ1-5
D gene: TRBD1
CDR3 DNA: TGCAGTGCTAGACGCACAGGGGGCAGACAGCCCCAGCATTTT
CDR3 protein: CSARRTGGRQPQHF

V gene: TRBV2
clone size: few
J gene: TRBJ2-2
D gene: -
CDR3 DNA: TGTGCCAGCAGTGCGACCTTAGTGGGAACCGGGGAGCTGTTTTTT
CDR3 protein: CASSATLVGTGELFF

V gene: TRBV5-6
clone size: -
J gene: TRBJ1-5
D gene: TRBD1
CDR3 DNA: TGTGCCAGCAGCTTACGCGGACAGGGGATACGGCAGCCCCAGCATTTT
CDR3 protein: CASSLRGQGIRQPQHF

V gene: TRBV18
clone size: -
J gene: TRBJ1-2
D gene: TRBD1
CDR3 DNA: TGTGCCAGCTCACCACTCGGACAGGGGGCGTCCGGCTACACCTTC
CDR3 protein: CASSPLGQGASGYTF

V gene: TRBV20-1
clone size: -
J gene: TRBJ1-5
D gene: -
CDR3 DNA: TGCAGTGCTAGAGGCCAGGGTAACAATCAGCCCCAGCATTTT
CDR3 protein: CSARGQGNNQPQHF

V gene: TRBV7-9
clone size: medium-sized
J gene: TRBJ2-5
D gene: -
CDR3 DNA: TGTGCCAGCAGCCCCATCGCCCGGAGGACGGGCTTAAGAGAGACCCAGTACTTC
CDR3 protein: CASSPIARRTGLRETQYF

V gene: TRBV11-3
clone size: -
J gene: TRBJ2-2
D gene: -
CDR3 DNA: TGTGCCAGCAGCGATCGTATAACCGGGGAGCTGTTTTTT
CDR3 protein: CASSDRITGELFF

V gene: TRBV19
clone size: -
J gene: TRBJ1-2
D gene: -
CDR3 DNA: TGTGCCAGCACGGTAGTCGGAGAGGGTGGCTACACCTTC
CDR3 protein: CASTVVGEGGYTF

V gene: TRBV18
clone size: -
J gene: TRBJ2-2
D gene: -
CDR3 DNA: TGTGCCAGCTCACCACCGCAGGGCAGCACCGGGGAGCTATTTTTT
CDR3 protein: CASSPPQGSTGELFF

V gene: TRBV6-4
clone size: -
J gene: TRBJ2-1
D gene: TRBD2
CDR3 DNA: TGTGCCAGCATCCGACTAGCGGTGGGGCCCGGCGATGAGCATTTCTTC
CDR3 protein: CASIRLAVGPGDEHFF

V gene: TRBV19
clone size: few
J gene: TRBJ1-1
D gene: -
CDR3 DNA: TGTGCCAGTAGAAGGCCCCTGGGCACTGAAGCTTTCTTT
CDR3 protein: CASRRPLGTEAFF

V gene: TRBV6-6
clone size: many
J gene: TRBJ1-5
D gene: -
CDR3 DNA: TGTGCCAGCAGTTACTCCCCCGACGGTGTGGGGCCCCAGCATTTT
CDR3 protein: CASSYSPDGVGPQHF

V gene: TRBV24-1
clone size: large
J gene: TRBJ1-2
D gene: TRBD1
CDR3 DNA: TGTGCCACCAGTGACTCAGGGGGCCCTGAGAATGGCTACACCTTC
CDR3 protein: CATSDSGGPENGYTF

V gene: TRBV7-9
clone size: few
J gene: TRBJ1-5
D gene: TRBD1
CDR3 DNA: TGTGCCAGCAGCTTCCCAGGGGGCGATCAGCCCCAGCATTTT
CDR3 protein: CASSFPGGDQPQHF

V gene: TRBV6-4
clone size: -
J gene: TRBJ1-5
D gene: -
CDR3 DNA: TGTTCCAGCAGTACCACAGATAGCAATCAGCCCCAGCATTTT
CDR3 protein: CSSSTTDSNQPQHF

V gene: TRBV30
clone size: -
J gene: TRBJ2-3
D gene: TRBD1
CDR3 DNA: TGTGCCTGGAGTAGGGGACAGCTCACAGATACGCAGTATTTT
CDR3 protein: CAWSRGQLTDTQYF

V gene: TRBV7-6
clone size: -
J gene: TRBJ2-7
D gene: TRBD1
CDR3 DNA: TGTGCCAGCAGCGACAGACCGGGACAGGGTTACGAGCAGTACTTC
CDR3 protein: CASSDRPGQGYEQYF

V gene: TRBV6-1
clone size: few
J gene: TRBJ2-5
D gene: -
CDR3 DNA: TGTGCCAGCAAGGTAGCGAGAAGGGGAGAGACCCAGTACTTC
CDR3 protein: CASKVARRGETQYF

V gene: TRBV4-3
clone size: -
J gene: TRBJ2-7
D gene: -
CDR3 DNA: TGCGCCAGCAGCCAAGATCTGGGCGGGACCTCCCAGCAGTACTTC
CDR3 protein: CASSQDLGGTSQQYF

V gene: TRBV7-2
clone size: -
J gene: TRBJ2-3
D gene: TRBD2
CDR3 DNA: TGTGCCAGCAGCTTACTAGCGGGAACAGATACGCAGTATTTT
CDR3 protein: CASSLLAGTDTQYF

V gene: TRBV4-1
clone size: -
J gene: TRBJ2-2
D gene: TRBD2
CDR3 DNA: TGCGCCAGTAGCCAAGACCTGCTAGCGGGGGGCCAGGGCACCGGGGAGCTGTTTTTT
CDR3 protein: CASSQDLLAGGQGTGELFF

V gene: TRBV28
clone size: -
J gene: TRBJ1-1
D gene: -
CDR3 DNA: TGTGCCAGCAGTTTAGGGACACGTGAGACTGAAGCTTTCTTT
CDR3 protein: CASSLGTRETEAFF

V gene: TRBV27
clone size: few
J gene: TRBJ1-2
D gene: -
CDR3 DNA: TGTGCCAGCAGTTTATCGGGGGGGAACTATGGCTACACCTTC
CDR3 protein: CASSLSGGNYGYTF

V gene: TRBV7-8
clone size: few
J gene: TRBJ1-1
D gene: -
CDR3 DNA: TGTGCCAGCAGCCCCCACCGACCGGACGAAGCTTTCTTT
CDR3 protein: CASSPHRPDEAFF

V gene: TRBV28
clone size: few
J gene: TRBJ1-6
D gene: -
CDR3 DNA: TGTGCCAGCAGTTTATATCTCGCAGGGGCTTCACCCCTCCACTTT
CDR3 protein: CASSLYLAGASPLHF

V gene: TRBV7-2
clone size: -
J gene: TRBJ1-2
D gene: -
CDR3 DNA: TGTGCCAGCAGCTTAGACCATAGACGCGCGGGCTACACCTTC
CDR3 protein: CASSLDHRRAGYTF

V gene: TRBV2
clone size: -
J gene: TRBJ2-2
D gene: -
CDR3 DNA: TGTGCCAGCAGTGTAGACTTAACCGGGGAGCTGTTTTTT
CDR3 protein: CASSVDLTGELFF